The next 14 T cell receptor beta chains were all read from a single sample in a study of blood T cell repertoires in COVID-19. TCRdb's table, derived via immunoSEQ multiplex PCR, lists solely in-frame clones and lacks some. The table lists more than 140,000 clones, 70% to 90% of them singletons, with around 8.4% in the top ten. The sample consisted of peripheral blood. Receptors originate from a woman aged 60-70 years with acute or convalescent COVID-19.

The chain is built from TRBV19 and TRBJ1-6; D is possibly TRBD1 (5 bases). The CDR3 contains 15 residues. Germline-derived CDR1 and CDR2 are LNHDA and SQIVND (reference sequence). Trimming removed 6 bases from V and 2 bases from J, with 11 bases in between. Written as DNA, the CDR3 is TGTGCCAGTAGGAAGACAGAGACCTATAATTCACCCCTCCACTTT. Amino acid sequence: CASRKTETYNSPLHF.

V gene TRBV6-5 combines with J gene TRBJ2-1; D is uncertain. V lost 2 bases and J lost 1, with 6 bases in between. Per the germline V gene, CDR1 is MNHEY and CDR2 is SVGAGI. The CDR3 consists of 14 residues. The CDR3 bases are TGTGCCAGCAGTTACACCCGGTCCTACAATGAGCAGTTCTTC. Residues: CASSYTRSYNEQFF.

The J gene is TRBJ1-5, the V gene TRBV7-2; possibly TRBD1 for D (5 bases). The germline CDR1 and CDR2 sequences are SGHTA and FQGNSA. V lost 5 bases to trimming and J lost 3 bases, with 14 bases between them. This CDR3 is built from 15 residues. The CDR3 nucleotides are TGTGCCAGCAGCCTAGAATACAGGTCCAATCAGCCCCAGCATTTT. It is translated as CASSLEYRSNQPQHF. Full variable domain (missing parts from reference TRBV7-2 and TRBJ1-5): GAGVSQSPSNKVTEKGKDVELRCDPISGHTALYWYRQSLGQGLEFLIYFQGNSAPDKSGLPSDRFSAERTGGSVSTLTIQRTQQEDSAVYLCASSLEYRSNQPQHFGDGTRLSIL.

The chain links TRBV30 to TRBJ2-3, with 9 bases that match TRBD2. Germline CDR1 reads GTSNPN; CDR2 reads SVGIG (reference sequence). Trimming cost V 0 bases and J 1 base; bases outside gene matches: 5. The CDR3 is 16 residues long. CDR3 in DNA: TGTGCCTGGAGTGTACAGTCTAGCGGGGGCACAGATACGCAGTATTTT. Its protein is CAWSVQSSGGTDTQYF.

The chain links TRBV30 to TRBJ1-5; D may be TRBD1 (5 bases). The CDR3 totals 14 residues. V lost 0 bases, J lost 5 bases, and 11 bases lay in between. Germline V gene lookup returns CDR1 GTSNPN and CDR2 SVGIG (reference sequence). The CDR3 DNA follows: TGTGCCTGGAGTGTGGGGGGAGGCGATCAGCCCCAGCATTTT. Translation: CAWSVGGGDQPQHF.

This clone was seen only a few times. This chain connects TRBV6-5 to TRBJ1-4; D is unclear. Per the germline V gene, CDR1 is MNHEY and CDR2 is SVGAGI. V was cut by 0 bases and J by 5 bases, with 7 bases left in between. The CDR3 loop spans 14 amino acids. The CDR3 nucleotides read TGTGCCAGCAGTTACTCGTCGTTCAATGAAAAACTGTTTTTT. Protein: CASSYSSFNEKLFF.

This sequence joins TRBV6-5 and TRBJ1-4; D might be TRBD1 (5 bases). Per the germline V gene, CDR1 is MNHEY and CDR2 is SVGAGI. The CDR3 has 13 amino acids. V was cut by 0 bases and J by 12 bases, with 11 bases left in between. CDR3 protein: CASSYSGGGQLFF. The CDR3 nucleotides are TGTGCCAGCAGTTACTCGGGGGGTGGGCAACTGTTTTTT.

This clone was seen a single time. The chain is built from TRBV6-2 or TRBV6-3 and TRBJ2-1, with D maybe TRBD1 (5 bases). Trimming removed 4 bases at V and 2 bases at J, with 9 bases between. Germline CDR1 reads MNHEY; CDR2 reads SVGEGT. CDR3 size: 14 residues. CDR3 sequence (DNA): TGTGCCAGCAGTTCGATAGGGGCCTACAATGAGCAGTTCTTC. Its protein product is CASSSIGAYNEQFF.

The V gene is TRBV4-1, the J gene TRBJ1-6; TRBD1 might be the D (6 bases). Trimming took off 1 base at V and 7 bases at J, with 23 bases between the two ends. There are 19 residues in the CDR3. CDR1 is MGHRA and CDR2 is YSYEKL in the germline V gene. The CDR3 bases are TGCGCCAGCAGCCAAGTCACCCCCGTGCAGGGGACACGGAATTCACCCCTCCACTTT. Translated: CASSQVTPVQGTRNSPLHF.

J is TRBJ1-1 and V is TRBV30; 7 bases line up with TRBD1. This CDR3 spans 14 amino acids. Per the germline V gene, CDR1 is GTSNPN and CDR2 is SVGIG (reference sequence). V was pared by 0 bases and J by 3 bases, with 4 bases of the junction left unmatched. CDR3 loop: CAWSVRGQDTEAFF. For the CDR3, the DNA is TGTGCCTGGAGTGTTAGGGGGCAGGACACTGAAGCTTTCTTT.

The genes are TRBV5-4 and TRBJ2-3; TRBD1 matches at 9 bases. V trimming: 9 bases; J trimming: 1 base; junction bases outside the gene matches: 3. The CDR3 totals 13 residues. Looked up from germline, CDR1 is SGHNT and CDR2 is YYREEE (reference sequence). CDR3 nucleotide sequence: TGTGCCACCCGGGACAGGGGCACAGATACGCAGTATTTT. It encodes CATRDRGTDTQYF. The full variable domain, rest sourced from reference TRBV5-4 and TRBJ2-3, is ETGVTQSPTHLIKTRGQQVTLRCSSQSGHNTVSWYQQALGQGPQFIFQYYREEENGRGNFPPRFSGLQFPNYSSELNVNALELDDSALYLCATRDRGTDTQYFGPGTRLTVL.

The V call is TRBV6-5, the J call TRBJ1-2, with a tentative D call TRBD1 (6 bases). The CDR3 totals 12 residues. Deletions cut 7 bases from V and 4 bases from J, with 10 bases between. Germline V gives CDR1 MNHEY, CDR2 SVGAGI. DNA for the CDR3: TGTGCCAGCACGGTAGGGGGCTATGGCTACACCTTC. It encodes CASTVGGYGYTF.

The chain recombines TRBV28 with TRBJ2-7; TRBD1 is a possible D gene (7 bases). The CDR3 is made up of 15 amino acids. CDR1 and CDR2 (germline): MDHEN, SYDVKM. V gave up 4 bases and J gave up 1 base, with 14 bases separating them. The CDR3 DNA sequence: TGTGCCAGCAGTTCAGGGGGGCTACAGTCCTACGAGCAGTACTTC. This translates into CASSSGGLQSYEQYF.

V and J are TRBV11-2 and TRBJ1-2, with D maybe TRBD1 (5 bases). Germline CDR1 is SGHAT and CDR2 is FQNNGV. V was clipped by 1 base and J by 8 bases, with 17 bases between them. The CDR3 sequence is 15 residues long. The CDR3 region has the DNA TGTGCCAGCAGCTTAGTTCGCGGGGACCGCGAAGGCTACACCTTC. Encoded protein: CASSLVRGDREGYTF.